This T cell receptor beta chain is drawn from a study of beta chain features in type 1 diabetes. About the study: The examined sorted cells totaled 107,917,701 across samples.

As every portion of the isolated RNA was reverse transcribed, the sequencing read expressed TCRB transcripts. An average of about 3.57 million reads was obtained for naive, central memory and regulatory T cell samples. Clones were sequenced by immunoSEQ multiplex PCR, and TCRdb holds only the in-frame ones, with some missing. Of some 640,000 clones in the sample, more than 13% were seen once. Germline CDR1 reads SNHLY; CDR2 reads FYNNEI. V lost 7 bases and J lost 6, with 13 bases in between. The CDR3 has 13 amino acids. In this sample, this clone turned up a few times. The antigen remains unidentified. Overall study findings and caveats: At VDJ recombination sites, type 1 diabetes patients had fewer insertions and more deleted nucleotides. Since sequencing was performed on cDNA, cells with high TCR expression could be over-represented. Type 1 diabetes patients showed a moderate but significant shortening of TCRB CDR3s in all four CD4+ subsets.

The chain links TRBV2 to TRBJ2-4; no clear D. This TCR was recovered from a man aged 18 to 30 with type 1 diabetes. The sequenced material came from naive CD4+ T cells from blood. CDR3 coding DNA: TGTGCCAGCAAGACGGGTCCCTCAAACATTCAGTACTTC. As protein: CASKTGPSNIQYF.